This TCR beta chain came from a study of CD8+ T cells in alopecia areata. Treatment: oral pan-JAK inhibitor, 5-10 mg twice daily. The CDR3 has 13 residues. V dropped 5 bases and J dropped 5; count of bases not matched to a gene: 5. Per the germline V gene, CDR1 is PRHDT and CDR2 is FYEKMQ (reference sequence). Extraction and reverse transcription of RNA yielded cDNA as the sequencing template. The data were produced by immunoSEQ multiplex PCR, yet TCRdb's version contains in-frame clones alone and is incomplete. Of more than 90,000 clones in the sample, about three fifths were seen once. The sample holds a few counts of this clone.

The chain recombines TRBV13 with TRBJ2-7; TRBD2 aligns across 8 bases. Sequencing used CD8+ T cells sorted from blood, obtained at week 24, from a patient treated with tofacitinib. This TCR derives from a human donor with alopecia areata. CDR3 region: CASSGGGLHEQYF. The DNA of the CDR3 is TGTGCCAGCAGCGGCGGGGGGCTCCACGAGCAGTACTTC.